This TCR beta chain comes out of a study of T-cell memory formation after mild COVID-19. Study context: Largely, TCR clusters stayed within a single donor.

TCRdb re-analysed the 5' RACE reads in MiXCR, keeping a single row per CDR3 protein. The sample includes fewer than 400,000 distinct CDR3 sequences, around 13% of them seen just once. Per the germline V gene, CDR1 is MNHNY and CDR2 is SVGAGI (reference sequence). V gave up 4 bases and J gave up 7 bases; unmatched junction bases: 12. The CDR3 consists of 17 residues. This clonotype has a count of ten or more. Antigen specificity is unknown. Study outcomes and limitations: Cross-reactive memory seemingly joined, as some responding clones were found in pre-infection memory. CD4+ contracting clones were found mainly in CM and EM, and CD8+ ones in EMRA.

This chain joins TRBV6-6 and TRBJ2-1; 11 bases fit TRBD2. Sequencing input: PBMCs or a T cell subset sorted from them (not recorded which). The sequence derives from a man aged 18 to 30 who had mild COVID-19 (a few samples of this study predate the infection). Cell type and time point are not known. The CDR3 here is CASSSPPTSGALNEQFF. Here the CDR3 DNA reads TGTGCCAGCAGTTCCCCTCCGACTAGCGGGGCCCTTAATGAGCAGTTCTTC.